This T cell receptor (beta chain) came from a study of tumor-infiltrating lymphocytes in primary liver carcinoma. Study results and limitations: Without sorting, CD4+ versus CD8+ T cell repertoires were not compared. With p = 0.039, the top-250-clone fraction in tumors significantly exceeded that in blood.

Unsorted whole blood yielded blood RNA, and germline DNA was extracted as well. Among the patients, all had chronic HBV infection and none had been treated. Investigators obtained about 4 milliliters of peripheral blood ahead of surgery. This CDR3 is built from 12 residues. Germline CDR1 and CDR2: SQVTM and ANQGSEA. This clonotype was seen a few times. Antigen: not known. Compared with germline, one end of the junction differs, possibly owing to a read error. Constant-region priming of around 500 ng total RNA yielded TCR beta cDNA. Libraries for TCR beta were built through three nested multiplex PCR rounds, which together made up a slightly modified ARM-PCR procedure. The first two PCR rounds used TRBV1-TRBV30 primers with a Cbeta primer, nine to eleven cycles each. TCRdb analysed the multiplex PCR reads with MiXCR anew, one entry per CDR3 protein. The sample has approximately 310,000 distinct CDR3 sequences; less than 75% are singletons.

The sample was peripheral blood. The chain combines TRBV29-1 with TRBJ2-3, with 8 positions matching TRBD2. This TCR was recovered from a middle-aged man with primary liver carcinoma and hepatitis B virus infection. In DNA form, the CDR3 reads TGCAGCTTTGAAGCGGGAGAAGATACGCAGTATTTT. This translates into CSFEAGEDTQYF.